One and the same sample provided the 6 T cell receptor beta chains below, sequenced in a study of cytomegalovirus exposure and HLA in healthy donors. In the PCR, 60 Vbeta and 13 Jbeta primers were used. Sequenced by immunoSEQ multiplex PCR; TCRdb stores in-frame clones only, minus some. The sample contains 160,000 or so clones, 80% to 90% of which appear only once. Input material: PBMCs. These receptors were collected from a woman younger than 35 in good health and CMV-seropositive.

This chain joins TRBV19 and TRBJ1-2, with D uncertain. V dropped 3 bases and J dropped 2 bases, with 10 bases sitting between them. Germline CDR1 and CDR2: LNHDA and SQIVND (reference sequence). The CDR3 consists of 14 residues. DNA for the CDR3: TGTGCCAGTAGTATGCCGGGGATAAACTATGGCTACACCTTC. Amino acids: CASSMPGINYGYTF.

The rearrangement links TRBV19 to TRBJ1-2; the D is unclear. This CDR3 comprises 15 residues. Germline V lookup: CDR1 LNHDA, CDR2 SQIVND (reference sequence). V was pared by 4 bases and J by 4 bases, with 16 bases between. The CDR3 loop reads CASSTADAGSYGYTF. CDR3 nucleotide sequence: TGTGCCAGTAGTACGGCGGATGCGGGATCCTATGGCTACACCTTC.

This rearrangement joins TRBV14 to TRBJ2-1; TRBD2 agrees at 7 bases. The CDR3 is 16 amino acids. Germline trimming cut 0 bases from V and 4 bases from J; bases unmatched to any gene: 6. The germline V gene has CDR1 SGHDN and CDR2 FVKESK. DNA of the CDR3: TGTGCCAGCAGCCAAGAGGAAGCGGGGCGATACAATGAGCAGTTCTTC. Its translation is CASSQEEAGRYNEQFF.

This chain joins TRBV9 and TRBJ2-3; weak D call: TRBD2 (6 bases). The V gene lost 2 bases and the J gene lost 2 bases, with 18 bases spanning the gap. CDR1 is SGDLS, CDR2 YYNGEE, per germline. The CDR3 has 17 residues. This CDR3 is CASSVVGLGGYTDTQYF. The DNA of the CDR3 is TGTGCCAGCAGCGTGGTAGGATTGGGGGGTTACACAGATACGCAGTATTTT.

This chain joins TRBV5-1 and TRBJ2-5, with a weak D call TRBD2 (6 bases). The CDR3 totals 14 residues. The V end was cut by 4 bases, the J end by 0 bases, with 10 bases between. CDR1 SGHRS and CDR2 YFSETQ come from the germline V gene. CDR3 in DNA: TGCGCCAGCAGCCGGGACTGGAACCAAGAGACCCAGTACTTC. Its translation: CASSRDWNQETQYF.

The chain joins TRBV11-2 to TRBJ2-7, with TRBD2 matching over 7 bases. V shed 1 base and J 4 bases; nucleotides not matched to a gene: 10. Germline V gene data show CDR1 as SGHAT and CDR2 as FQNNGV. The CDR3 has 16 amino acids. CDR3 in DNA: TGTGCCAGCAGCTTAGGGGCAGCGGGGCGTTTGTACGAGCAGTACTTC. Amino acids: CASSLGAAGRLYEQYF.